These T cell receptor beta chains were read from a single sample in a study of blood T cell repertoires in COVID-19. The protocol was immunoSEQ multiplex PCR, while the TCRdb copy is restricted to in-frame clones and leaves out a portion. The table shows roughly 150,000 clones, with 80% to 90% occurring only once. Sequencing used peripheral blood. The receptors come from a woman aged 55-69 years with active COVID-19. Both conserved end residues are part of each CDR3. D genes are given only for firm matches. Part of the rows lack a size; the others show once, few, many or a class for expanded clones.

size	D	V	J	DNA	CDR3
-	TRBD1	TRBV27	TRBJ1-5	TGTGCCAGCAGCCCCGGGGACAGGCCCTATCAGCCCCAGCATTTT	CASSPGDRPYQPQHF
-	-	TRBV19	TRBJ1-5	TGTGCCAGTAGTATCACAGGGAGCAGCAATCAGCCCCAGCATTTT	CASSITGSSNQPQHF
-	TRBD1	TRBV4-3	TRBJ2-6	TGCGCCAGCAGCCTGGGGACAGGGGGCTCTGGGGCCAACGTCCTGACTTTC	CASSLGTGGSGANVLTF
-	TRBD2	TRBV28	TRBJ2-1	TGTGCCAGCAGGATAGCGGGGGGCAATGAGCAGTTCTTC	CASRIAGGNEQFF
-	TRBD2	TRBV6-2/TRBV6-3	TRBJ2-7	TGTGCCAGCAGTTTTAGCGGGGGGCCTACGGAGCAGTACTTC	CASSFSGGPTEQYF
-	-	TRBV6-2/TRBV6-3	TRBJ2-7	TGTGCCAGCAGTTACTCGAGCCCCGAAGCCTACGAGCAGTACTTC	CASSYSSPEAYEQYF
-	TRBD1	TRBV7-2	TRBJ1-1	TGTGCCAGCAGCGAGGACAGGAGTCGGGCCACTGAAGCTTTCTTT	CASSEDRSRATEAFF
-	-	TRBV5-1	TRBJ2-7	TGCGCCAGCAGCCCCGCCTACGAGCAGTACTTC	CASSPAYEQYF
-	TRBD1	TRBV19	TRBJ1-5	TGTGCCAGTAGTACGGACCACGGGACAGGCAATCAGCCCCAGCATTTT	CASSTDHGTGNQPQHF
once	TRBD2	TRBV2	TRBJ2-3	TGTGCCAGCAGTGGCTCTAGCGGACGCACAGATACGCAGTATTTT	CASSGSSGRTDTQYF
-	-	TRBV6-2/TRBV6-3	TRBJ1-1	TGTGCCAGCAGTTACTCGACAGGCACTGAAGCTTTCTTT	CASSYSTGTEAFF
few	TRBD2	TRBV3-1/TRBV3-2	TRBJ2-7	TGTGCCAGCAGCCATAGTCCGGGACTAGCCTTCCACGAGCAGTACTTC	CASSHSPGLAFHEQYF
-	TRBD2	TRBV7-8	TRBJ2-3	TGTGCCAGCAGCTTAGATCTGGGACTAGCGGGGGAGGACGGGAACACAGATACGCAGTATTTT	CASSLDLGLAGEDGNTDTQYF
-	TRBD2	TRBV2	TRBJ2-5	TGTGCCAGCAGAATTCAGACTAGCGGGACAGAGACCCAGTACTTC	CASRIQTSGTETQYF